One sample yielded the 27 T cell receptor beta chains listed below, sequenced in a study of T cells expressing NK-cell markers. Reprocessing the 5' RACE reads, TCRdb reports a single entry for every CDR3 protein and omits DNA. The sample table sets out 140,000 or so distinct CDR3 sequences. The sequenced sample was blood T cells: a sorted CD56 or NKG2C T cell subset, CD4+ or CD8+ T cells, or bulk PBMC T cells (not recorded which). The receptors were gathered from a man between 18 and 29 years old in good health.

The rearrangement uses TRBV12-3 or TRBV12-4 and TRBJ1-2; the D call from TCRdb, TRBD1, cannot be confirmed without DNA. CDR3 size: 14 residues. CDR3 sequence: CASSHLGQSYGYTF.

The chain couples TRBV7-9 to TRBJ1-1. Germline V lookup: CDR1 SEHNR, CDR2 FQNEAQ (reference sequence). The length of the CDR3 is 13 residues. The CDR3 loop is CASRLGGDTEAFF.

The gene calls are TRBV19 and TRBJ2-1; TCRdb selects TRBD1, and the lack of DNA leaves this call unchecked. Per germline, CDR1 LNHDA and CDR2 SQIVND (reference sequence). This CDR3 region has 20 residues. The CDR3 sequence: CASSLSPGQGEGYLYNEQFF.

The chain has TRBV19 and TRBJ2-5. Germline V lookup: CDR1 LNHDA, CDR2 SQIVND (reference sequence). The CDR3 loop spans 15 amino acids. The CDR3 protein is CASSIFYRTQETQYF.

The gene calls are TRBV7-6 and TRBJ2-7; no DNA is available, so the TRBD1 call from TCRdb remains unchecked. This CDR3 has 15 amino acids. CDR1 and CDR2 (germline): SGHVS, FNYEAQ. The CDR3 loop is CASSLSGTGSHEQYF.

The V gene is TRBV29-1, the J gene TRBJ1-2; no DNA is available, so the TRBD1 call from TCRdb remains unchecked. This CDR3 region has 11 residues. Germline V CDR1 and CDR2: SQVTM, ANQGSEA. The CDR3 here is CSVVRGLGYTF. The variable domain in full, completed from reference TRBV29-1 and TRBJ1-2, reads SAVISQKPSRDICQRGTSLTIQCQVDSQVTMMFWYRQQPGQSLTLIATANQGSEATYESGFVIDKFPISRPNLTFSTLTVSNMSPEDSSIYLCSVVRGLGYTFGSGTRLTVV.

The chain employs TRBV6-4 and TRBJ2-3; TCRdb picks TRBD1, but there is no DNA to check that call. The CDR3 covers 13 residues. CDR1 and CDR2 (germline): MRHNA, SNTAGT. The CDR3: CASSAGGTDTQYF.

The rearrangement joins TRBV7-9 to TRBJ2-1; TCRdb's D gene call, TRBD2, goes unchecked for lack of DNA. This CDR3 spans 17 amino acids. CDR1 SEHNR and CDR2 FQNEAQ come from the germline V gene (reference sequence). The CDR3 region is CASSETLAGGPYNEQFF. The full variable domain, with the rest looked up from reference TRBV7-9 and TRBJ2-1, is DTGVSQNPRHKITKRGQNVTFRCDPISEHNRLYWYRQTLGQGPEFLTYFQNEAQLEKSRLLSDRFSAERPKGSFSTLEIQRTEQGDSAMYLCASSETLAGGPYNEQFFGPGTRLTVL.

This chain's CDR3 is CASSEFLALGETQYF. The chain combines TRBV7-9 with TRBJ2-5; TCRdb indicates TRBD2, and absent DNA this call remains unverified. CDR3 length: 15 amino acids. Germline V gives CDR1 SEHNR, CDR2 FQNEAQ (reference sequence).

The chain couples TRBV5-1 to TRBJ1-4; lacking DNA, the TRBD1 call made by TCRdb goes unchecked. The CDR3 has 18 residues. The germline CDR1 and CDR2 sequences are SGHRS and YFSETQ. CDR3 amino acids: CASSLHGTGVVEDEKLFF.

The J gene is TRBJ2-1, the V gene TRBV7-6; TCRdb outputs TRBD1, but without DNA this stays unchecked. The V gene's germline CDR1 is SGHVS and CDR2 FNYEAQ. The CDR3 is made up of 14 amino acids. Here the CDR3 reads CASTPRQGYNEQFF.

The chain carries TRBV7-9 and TRBJ2-3; lacking DNA, the TRBD1 call made by TCRdb goes unchecked. Germline V CDR1 and CDR2: SEHNR, FQNEAQ (reference sequence). CDR3 size: 14 residues. This CDR3 is CASSTEPGTDTQYF.

J is TRBJ2-3 and V is TRBV28; with no DNA, the TCRdb D assignment of TRBD2 cannot be verified. Germline-derived CDR1 and CDR2 are MDHEN and SYDVKM. The CDR3 sequence is 22 residues long. This chain's CDR3 is CASSLGWPPPDGTRIRTDTQYF.

V usage is TRBV6-5 and J usage is TRBJ1-1; TCRdb's assignment of TRBD1 cannot be checked, as there is no DNA. The CDR3 length is 13 residues. From germline, CDR1 is MNHEY and CDR2 SVGAGI. CDR3 amino acids: CASSYSIRGQAFF.

The J gene is TRBJ2-1, the V gene TRBV7-6; TCRdb returns TRBD2, unconfirmable since there is no DNA. Looked up from germline, CDR1 is SGHVS and CDR2 is FNYEAQ. This CDR3 region has 15 residues. The CDR3 loop reads CASSVLAGVYNEQFF.

The gene calls are TRBV2 and TRBJ1-5; absent DNA, TCRdb's TRBD1 call cannot be checked. Germline-derived CDR1 and CDR2 are SNHLY and FYNNEI. CDR3 size: 14 residues. The CDR3 is CASSGQGMGQPQHF.

The chain is built from TRBV4-3 and TRBJ2-7. The CDR3 contains 15 residues. Germline CDR1 LGHNA, CDR2 YSLEER. CDR3 sequence reads: CASSQGPQTHYEQYF.

The chain recombines TRBV12-3 or TRBV12-4 with TRBJ2-1; TCRdb calls TRBD2, which cannot be checked without DNA. This CDR3 has 16 residues. The CDR3 is CASTHLGLVEDNEQFF.

The chain employs TRBV5-1 and TRBJ2-5; TCRdb reports TRBD2, a call that lacks DNA to check it against. The CDR3 is 15 residues long. CDR1 is SGHRS, CDR2 YFSETQ, per germline. Here the CDR3 reads CASSPIAGGPETQYF.

The chain is built from TRBV7-9 and TRBJ2-7; no DNA is available, so the TRBD2 call from TCRdb remains unchecked. Germline V CDR1 and CDR2: SEHNR, FQNEAQ (reference sequence). The CDR3 is 15 amino acids. The CDR3 loop reads CASSPTRLAGVEQYF.

CDR3 sequence: CASSSPSGTGVTGELFF. The chain joins TRBV7-6 to TRBJ2-2; TCRdb gives TRBD1 as the D gene, but with no DNA this cannot be confirmed. The CDR3 is 17 residues long. The V gene's germline CDR1 is SGHVS and CDR2 FNYEAQ.

The gene calls are TRBV7-9 and TRBJ2-7. The CDR3 covers 15 residues. CDR1 SEHNR and CDR2 FQNEAQ come from the germline V gene (reference sequence). The CDR3 sequence is CASSFIASGSYEQYF.

The J gene is TRBJ1-1, the V gene TRBV12-3 or TRBV12-4. The CDR3 spans 13 residues. The CDR3 spells CASSPRLNTEAFF.

The V gene is TRBV3-1, the J gene TRBJ1-2; TCRdb outputs TRBD1, but without DNA this stays unchecked. The CDR3 contains 15 residues. CDR1 LGHDT and CDR2 YNNKEL come from the germline V gene (reference sequence). This chain's CDR3 is CASSATLLDTYGYTF.

This chain connects TRBV4-2 to TRBJ2-3. There are 14 residues in the CDR3. Germline V gene data show CDR1 as LGHNA and CDR2 as YNFKEQ. CDR3 sequence: CASSQGYEADTQYF.

V is TRBV15 and J is TRBJ2-2; as DNA is missing, the TRBD2 call by TCRdb cannot be tested. CDR1 is LNHNV and CDR2 is YYDKDF in the germline V gene (reference sequence). The CDR3 spans 17 residues. The CDR3 region is CATSRTSGPSRTGELFF. The entire variable domain, with the rest obtained from reference TRBV15 and TRBJ2-2, is as follows: DAMVIQNPRYQVTQFGKPVTLSCSQTLNHNVMYWYQQKSSQAPKLLFHYYDKDFNNEADTPDNFQSRRPNTSFCFLDIRSPGLGDTAMYLCATSRTSGPSRTGELFFGEGSRLTVL.

The chain recombines TRBV7-9 with TRBJ1-1. Germline V gene lookup returns CDR1 SEHNR and CDR2 FQNEAQ (reference sequence). The CDR3 extends over 12 amino acids. The CDR3 reads CASSPRNTEAFF.